The clone carrying this T cell receptor (beta chain) was recorded at least ten times. What it recognizes is unknown. This record belongs to a study of T cell repertoires in cytomegalovirus infection. Study-level results: CMV carriers with the relevant HLA were identified by cumulative public TCR beta family frequency. HLA-C-restricted, CMV-specific TCR beta clonotypes were dominant ex vivo.

MiXCR was run by TCRdb on the reads, yielding one entry per CDR3 protein. Of nearly 550,000 distinct CDR3 sequences in the sample, 16% are singletons; the top ten hold about 24%. Input material: CD8+ T cells from PBMCs. This receptor was obtained from a human donor in good health (CMV status not recorded). Some clones in this sample may be carry-over from other donors' samples.

CDR3 in amino acids: CASSLGGYEQFF. The CDR3, as DNA: TGTGCCAGCAGTTTGGGGGGCTATGAGCAGTTCTTC. The genes are TRBV12-3 or TRBV12-4 and TRBJ2-1; D tentatively fits TRBD1 or TRBD2 (6 bases each). Trimming left V 3 bases short and J 8 bases short, with 8 bases between. The CDR3 is 12 amino acids.